This TCR beta chain was captured by sequencing in a study of metastatic and nonmetastatic thyroid tumors. Study background: Thyroid patients, malignant and benign, had repertoires compared across blood and tumor or nodule tissue.

With regard to this clone: The antigen is unknown.

Via MiXCR, TCRdb re-called the PCR reads. The table lists approximately 23,000 clones, 35% to 45% of them singletons. There are 13 residues in the CDR3. Germline assignment: CDR1 SEHNR and CDR2 FQNEAQ (reference sequence). V shed 3 bases and J shed 4 bases, with 9 bases lying between them. All patients reached thyroid surgery having received no treatment beforehand. Study-level points and caveats: Significantly greater TCR beta diversity was reportedly found in malignant thyroid tumors than in benign nodules (in blood and tumor).

The sequence was obtained from a male donor with papillary thyroid cancer or a benign thyroid nodule (not recorded which). Some clones in this sample may be carry-over from other donors' samples. The chain recombines TRBV7-9 with TRBJ1-2; no firm D call. The sequencing input was blood. In DNA form, the CDR3 reads TGTGCCAGCAGCTTTGGTAACCGCTATGGCTACACCTTC. This codes for CASSFGNRYGYTF.